These T cell receptor beta chains were read from a single sample in a study of T cell clonotyping in hematopoietic cell transplantation. Profiling relied on immunoSEQ multiplex PCR, and the TCRdb table lists in-frame clones only, not all of them. The table lists 7,500 to 9,500 clones, around 85% of them singletons. Sample: PBMCs, taken 180 days after allogeneic stem cell transplant. These receptors were taken from a female patient in her 30s who had an allogeneic stem cell transplant, so the T cells may come from the graft donor. Some clones in this sample may be carry-over from other donors' samples. Both conserved end residues are part of each CDR3. The order of the fields is D gene, clone size, V gene, J gene, CDR3 protein, CDR3 DNA. A D gene is named only where the DNA matches it firmly. Only part of the rows carry a size: once, few, many, or a class if the clone is expanded.

-	once	TRBV2	TRBJ1-3	CASSSLLAGNTIYF	TGTGCCAGCAGTAGCCTGCTCGCTGGAAACACCATATATTTT
TRBD1	few	TRBV7-9	TRBJ2-7	CATKQGAGYEQYF	TGTGCCACGAAACAGGGGGCGGGCTACGAGCAGTACTTC
-	-	TRBV29-1	TRBJ2-7	CSVARGPYEQYF	TGCAGCGTTGCGAGGGGCCCCTACGAGCAGTACTTC
-	-	TRBV6-6	TRBJ1-6	CASSRQQNSPLHF	TGTGCCAGCAGCCGACAGCAGAATTCACCCCTCCACTTT
TRBD1	-	TRBV5-1	TRBJ1-1	CASRTGASNTEAFF	TGCGCCAGCAGGACAGGGGCTTCGAACACTGAAGCTTTCTTT
-	-	TRBV11-2	TRBJ2-2	CASSLTAQRYTGELFF	TGTGCCAGCAGCTTAACCGCACAGAGGTACACCGGGGAGCTGTTTTTT
-	-	TRBV16	TRBJ2-5	CASSQHSGTQETQYF	TGTGCCAGCAGCCAACATTCCGGGACCCAAGAGACCCAGTACTTC
TRBD2	-	TRBV30	TRBJ2-5	CAWSRSPYIASGVPKETQYF	TGTGCCTGGAGCCGGTCGCCCTACATAGCCAGCGGGGTACCGAAAGAGACCCAGTACTTC
-	-	TRBV13	TRBJ1-2	CASSPADSFYGYTF	TGTGCCAGCAGCCCGGCAGACAGTTTCTATGGCTACACCTTC
-	-	TRBV30	TRBJ1-3	CAWSVLWERNTIYF	TGTGCCTGGAGTGTACTATGGGAAAGAAACACCATATATTTT
TRBD1	-	TRBV7-8	TRBJ2-5	CASSLEGGTGGAETQYF	TGTGCCAGCAGCTTAGAAGGGGGGACAGGGGGCGCCGAGACCCAGTACTTC
-	-	TRBV29-1	TRBJ2-7	CSVAVLHEQYF	TGCAGCGTTGCCGTGCTCCACGAGCAGTACTTC
-	-	TRBV20-1	TRBJ2-3	CSASATDTQYF	TGCAGTGCTAGTGCGACAGATACGCAGTATTTT
-	-	TRBV27	TRBJ1-2	CASSLQARGYGYTF	TGTGCCAGCAGTCTCCAGGCCCGGGGCTATGGCTACACCTTC
TRBD1	-	TRBV5-4	TRBJ1-4	CASSSGQGTTNEKLFF	TGTGCCAGCAGCTCCGGACAGGGCACCACTAATGAAAAACTGTTTTTT
-	-	TRBV19	TRBJ1-1	CASSIERATEAFF	TGTGCCAGTAGTATTGAGAGGGCAACCGAAGCTTTCTTT
-	-	TRBV4-1	TRBJ1-2	CASSQERGGGGDGYTF	TGCGCCAGCAGCCAAGAGAGAGGGGGAGGAGGAGATGGCTACACCTTC
TRBD1	-	TRBV4-1	TRBJ1-2	CASGQGEKLGESYGYTF	TGCGCCAGCGGACAGGGGGAGAAACTGGGGGAGAGCTATGGCTACACCTTC
TRBD2	-	TRBV4-3	TRBJ2-1	CASSQGTSGGPHNEQFF	TGCGCCAGCAGCCAAGGAACTAGCGGGGGTCCCCACAATGAGCAGTTCTTC
TRBD1	-	TRBV19	TRBJ2-3	CASSRQGALDTQYF	TGTGCCAGTAGTAGGCAGGGGGCTTTGGATACGCAGTATTTT
-	-	TRBV29-1	TRBJ1-2	CSVIAWDTAGYTF	TGCAGCGTCATAGCTTGGGACACCGCGGGCTACACCTTC
-	-	TRBV5-1	TRBJ1-1	CASGGGVNTEAFF	TGCGCCAGCGGGGGAGGGGTGAACACTGAAGCTTTCTTT
-	-	TRBV19	TRBJ1-6	CASSLGGDSPLHF	TGTGCCAGTAGCCTGGGGGGGGATTCACCCCTCCACTTT
-	once	TRBV30	TRBJ1-2	CAWSRLVTYGYTF	TGTGCCTGGAGTCGCCTTGTCACCTATGGCTACACCTTC
-	-	TRBV15	TRBJ2-2	CATSLSYGELFF	TGTGCCACCAGCCTGTCTTACGGGGAGCTGTTTTTT
-	-	TRBV7-9	TRBJ1-1	CASSRHAPPGTEAFF	TGTGCCAGCAGCCGCCATGCGCCCCCGGGTACTGAAGCTTTCTTT
TRBD2	once	TRBV6-5	TRBJ2-3	CASSYSLAGGVDTQYF	TGTGCCAGCAGTTACTCGCTAGCGGGGGGGGTAGATACGCAGTATTTT
-	-	TRBV30	TRBJ2-2	CAGAPLGKSGELFF	TGTGCCGGGGCTCCCCTCGGGAAGAGCGGGGAGCTGTTTTTT
-	-	TRBV4-2	TRBJ2-2	CASSLGWGAGTGELFF	TGTGCCAGCAGCTTGGGGTGGGGCGCGGGCACCGGGGAGCTGTTTTTT
-	-	TRBV30	TRBJ1-2	CAWSVVLAHGYTF	TGTGCCTGGAGTGTAGTCCTGGCGCATGGCTACACCTTC
TRBD2	-	TRBV7-2	TRBJ2-5	CASGRAGDETQYF	TGTGCCAGCGGACGGGCGGGGGATGAGACCCAGTACTTC
-	-	TRBV25-1	TRBJ2-5	CASSESGRREETQYF	TGTGCCAGCAGTGAATCAGGGAGGAGGGAGGAGACCCAGTACTTC
-	-	TRBV28	TRBJ2-7	CASSSTVTLVREQYF	TGTGCCAGCAGTTCCACTGTGACACTGGTTCGCGAGCAGTACTTC
-	-	TRBV28	TRBJ1-2	CASSLDLGGYGYTF	TGTGCCAGCAGTTTGGACTTGGGGGGCTATGGCTACACCTTC
TRBD2	-	TRBV7-2	TRBJ2-6	CASSRPGLAGASGANVLTF	TGTGCCAGCAGCCGCCCCGGACTAGCGGGCGCCTCTGGGGCCAACGTCCTGACTTTC
-	-	TRBV7-3	TRBJ2-1	CASSLTRTHEQFF	TGTGCCAGCAGCTTAACGCGGACCCATGAGCAGTTCTTC
-	-	TRBV28	TRBJ1-1	CASSSADTTGGTEAFF	TGTGCCAGCAGTAGCGCTGACACAACGGGAGGCACTGAAGCTTTCTTT
-	-	TRBV5-1	TRBJ2-1	CASSLVLSGAYNEQFF	TGCGCCAGCAGCTTGGTTCTATCTGGCGCCTACAATGAGCAGTTCTTC
-	-	TRBV29-1	TRBJ2-6	CSVWGSGANVLTF	TGCAGCGTTTGGGGCTCTGGGGCCAACGTCCTGACTTTC
-	-	TRBV6-5	TRBJ1-5	CASSYSGGSGNQPQHF	TGTGCCAGCAGTTACTCGGGGGGATCGGGCAATCAGCCCCAGCATTTT
-	-	TRBV29-1	TRBJ2-1	CSVVGRNEYNEQFF	TGCAGCGTTGTTGGCAGGAATGAATACAATGAGCAGTTCTTC
-	-	TRBV30	TRBJ2-2	CAWSNVEGFTGELFF	TGTGCCTGGAGTAATGTGGAGGGATTCACCGGGGAGCTGTTTTTT
TRBD2	once	TRBV4-1	TRBJ2-5	CASSLGSGGASETQYF	TGCGCCAGCAGCCTTGGTAGCGGGGGGGCGTCTGAGACCCAGTACTTC
-	-	TRBV11-2	TRBJ1-2	CASSLGTETTYGYTF	TGTGCCAGCAGCTTAGGCACAGAGACGACCTATGGCTACACCTTC
-	-	TRBV6-1	TRBJ1-5	CASSNIHRNQPQHF	TGTGCCAGCAGTAACATACATCGCAATCAGCCCCAGCATTTT
TRBD1	-	TRBV7-8	TRBJ1-6	CASSSPGTGRTVPLHF	TGTGCCAGCAGCTCACCCGGGACAGGGAGGACGGTACCCCTCCACTTT